Presented here are 24 T cell receptor beta chains from one specimen sequenced in a study of blood T cell repertoires in COVID-19. Method: immunoSEQ multiplex PCR; TCRdb's copy keeps in-frame clones and lacks some. The sample carries 300,000 to 500,000 clones, nearly 90% recorded once. Sequenced: PBMCs or T cells enriched from blood (not recorded which). These receptors originate from a woman in her 40s with acute COVID-19.

The V gene is TRBV7-9, the J gene TRBJ2-7, with D possibly being TRBD1 (5 bases). Germline-derived CDR1 and CDR2 are SEHNR and FQNEAQ (reference sequence). The V gene lost 3 bases and the J gene lost 3 bases, with 9 bases spanning the gap. The CDR3 totals 13 residues. CDR3 loop: CASSFTGFYEQYF. CDR3 in DNA: TGTGCCAGCAGCTTCACAGGTTTCTACGAGCAGTACTTC. Full variable domain (missing parts from reference TRBV7-9 and TRBJ2-7): DTGVSQNPRHKITKRGQNVTFRCDPISEHNRLYWYRQTLGQGPEFLTYFQNEAQLEKSRLLSDRFSAERPKGSFSTLEIQRTEQGDSAMYLCASSFTGFYEQYFGPGTRLTVT.

The chain recombines TRBV5-1 with TRBJ1-1; TRBD1 agrees at 8 bases. The CDR3 spans 14 residues. Trimming at V came to 8 bases and at J to 4 bases, leaving 10 bases not matched to a gene. Germline V gives CDR1 SGHRS, CDR2 YFSETQ. The CDR3 loop reads CARSTDRVGTEAFF. CDR3 sequence (DNA): TGCGCCAGAAGCACGGACAGGGTGGGCACTGAAGCTTTCTTT.

The CDR3 DNA is TGTGCCAGCAGCCCGGGACAGGGGATCAACGAGCAGTACTTC. Protein: CASSPGQGINEQYF. The genes are TRBV6-5 and TRBJ2-7; 10 bases map to TRBD1. The length of the CDR3 is 14 residues. The V and J ends lost 6 bases and 5 bases, in that order; junction bases with no gene match: 7. Germline V gene data show CDR1 as MNHEY and CDR2 as SVGAGI.

The chain uses TRBV29-1 and TRBJ2-2; 16 bases are a match to TRBD2. J lost 3 bases, V lost 6 bases, and 10 bases had no gene match. Germline V gene lookup returns CDR1 SQVTM and CDR2 ANQGSEA. The CDR3 consists of 18 residues. Written as DNA, the CDR3 is TGCAGCGTACCGGGACTAGCGGGGGGGCCTTGGGACACCGGGGAGCTGTTTTTT. Its translation is CSVPGLAGGPWDTGELFF.

This clone appeared once. The V call is TRBV25-1, the J call TRBJ1-2, with D perhaps TRBD1 (5 bases). Trimming removed 0 bases from V and 4 bases from J, with 15 bases in between. The CDR3 has 16 residues. CDR1 and CDR2 from the germline V gene are MGHDK and SYGVNS. The CDR3 sequence: CASSEYFQGQPYGYTF. CDR3 nucleotides: TGTGCCAGCAGTGAATATTTCCAGGGTCAACCCTATGGCTACACCTTC.

The CDR3 DNA sequence: TGTGCCTGGAGTGAAACAGGGCAGGATGAAAAACTGTTTTTT. This translates into CAWSETGQDEKLFF. The genes are TRBV30 and TRBJ1-4; tentatively, D is TRBD1 (6 bases). The ends were cut back, 1 base at V and 6 bases at J, with 12 bases in the middle. Germline V gives CDR1 GTSNPN, CDR2 SVGIG (reference sequence). This CDR3 region has 14 residues.

V is TRBV15 and J is TRBJ1-2; D uncertain. This CDR3 comprises 15 residues. The germline V gene has CDR1 LNHNV and CDR2 YYDKDF (reference sequence). V lost 0 bases and J 4 bases, leaving 12 bases between the germline ends. In DNA, the CDR3 is TGTGCCACCAGCAGAGACGCAGTTCGGGGCTATGGCTACACCTTC. Amino acids: CATSRDAVRGYGYTF.

Note on this clone: The junction shows a germline mismatch at one end, possibly a read error. This chain links TRBV27 with TRBJ1-5, with 7 nucleotides matching TRBD1. The CDR3 runs 13 residues. CDR1 MNHEY and CDR2 SMNVEV come from the germline V gene (reference sequence). The CDR3, as DNA: TGTGCCAGCAGTTTCTCTCCAGGGGGAGGCAGCCTTTTT. The encoded protein is CASSFSPGGGSLF.

The chain recombines TRBV15 with TRBJ2-1, with 7 bases that match TRBD1. Germline V gives CDR1 LNHNV, CDR2 YYDKDF (reference sequence). This CDR3 is built from 15 residues. With 5 bases clipped from V and 2 bases from J, the junction kept 6 bases outside the gene matches. The CDR3 DNA sequence: TGTGCCACCAGCCGTCGGGACAGTACCTACAATGAGCAGTTCTTC. The encoded protein is CATSRRDSTYNEQFF.

This chain links TRBV19 with TRBJ2-7; D may be TRBD1 (6 bases). Germline CDR1 LNHDA, CDR2 SQIVND (reference sequence). Trimming took 5 bases from V and 0 from J, leaving 8 bases between them. The CDR3 totals 13 residues. This chain's CDR3 is CASSVDSSYEQYF. CDR3 DNA sequence: TGTGCCAGTAGTGTGGACAGCTCCTACGAGCAGTACTTC. Filled out from reference TRBV19 and TRBJ2-7, the complete variable domain reads DGGITQSPKYLFRKEGQNVTLSCEQNLNHDAMYWYRQDPGQGLRLIYYSQIVNDFQKGDIAEGYSVSREKKESFPLTVTSAQKNPTAFYLCASSVDSSYEQYFGPGTRLTVT.

In DNA form, the CDR3 reads TGTGCCAGCAGTTACTTCTTCTCGGGGAGGACTGAAGCTTTCTTT. This translates into CASSYFFSGRTEAFF. The gene calls are TRBV6-5 and TRBJ1-1; D remains unclear. The CDR3 has 15 residues. Trimming took off 1 base at V and 5 bases at J, with 14 bases between the two ends. Germline CDR1 MNHEY, CDR2 SVGAGI.

This rearrangement joins TRBV5-1 to TRBJ1-2, with 7 bases lining up with TRBD1. This CDR3 comprises 13 residues. From germline, CDR1 is SGHRS and CDR2 YFSETQ. With 3 bases clipped from V and 8 bases from J, the junction kept 7 bases outside the gene matches. The CDR3 region is CASSSGGSYGYTF. CDR3 in DNA: TGCGCCAGCAGCTCAGGGGGTTCGTACGGCTACACCTTC.

The chain combines TRBV30 with TRBJ1-2, with a possible D match to TRBD1 (5 bases). Germline CDR1 GTSNPN, CDR2 SVGIG (reference sequence). The length of the CDR3 is 13 residues. V was cut by 3 bases and J by 6 bases, with 14 bases left in between. The CDR3 DNA reads as TGTGCCTGGAGACTACCCCAGGGTAATGGCTACACCTTC. Protein sequence: CAWRLPQGNGYTF.

The rearrangement joins TRBV5-4 to TRBJ2-7, with TRBD2 matching 11 bases. The trim removed 0 bases at V and 4 bases at J, leaving 3 bases unmatched. The CDR3 runs to 15 residues. Germline CDR1 reads SGHNT; CDR2 reads YYREEE (reference sequence). This CDR3 is CASSLEASGGYEQYF. CDR3 nucleotides: TGTGCCAGCAGCTTGGAGGCTAGCGGGGGGTACGAGCAGTACTTC.

V is TRBV13 and J is TRBJ2-7; 10 positions match TRBD2. The germline V gene has CDR1 PRHDT and CDR2 FYEKMQ (reference sequence). Trimming at V came to 5 bases and at J to 2 bases, leaving 9 bases not matched to a gene. The CDR3 has 16 residues. The CDR3 here is CASSPSGRGGTYEQYF. CDR3 bases: TGTGCCAGCAGCCCAAGCGGGAGGGGAGGAACCTACGAGCAGTACTTC.

The chain uses TRBV12-5 and TRBJ1-4; weak D call: TRBD1 (6 bases). CDR3 length: 16 residues. In germline, CDR1 is LGHNT, CDR2 FRNRAP. V lost 0 bases and J lost 7, with 15 bases in between. This chain's CDR3 is CASGLVRGAGVEKLFF. CDR3 bases: TGTGCTAGTGGTTTGGTACGGGGGGCAGGGGTTGAAAAACTGTTTTTT.

The chain combines TRBV7-2 with TRBJ2-1; 9 positions agree with TRBD2. This CDR3 comprises 16 residues. The V gene's germline CDR1 is SGHTA and CDR2 FQGNSA. Trimming cost V 3 bases and J 7 bases; bases outside gene matches: 10. The CDR3 DNA reads TGTGCCAGCAGCTTCTCGGCGGGGGGGGCCGTAAATGAGCAGTTCTTC. This codes for CASSFSAGGAVNEQFF. Based on the CDR3 plus reference TRBV7-2 and TRBJ2-1, the full variable domain is GAGVSQSPSNKVTEKGKDVELRCDPISGHTALYWYRQSLGQGLEFLIYFQGNSAPDKSGLPSDRFSAERTGGSVSTLTIQRTQQEDSAVYLCASSFSAGGAVNEQFFGPGTRLTVL.

V and J are TRBV27 and TRBJ1-1; a weak D match, TRBD1 (5 bases). V lost 7 bases to trimming and J lost 0 bases, with 9 bases between them. Germline loops: CDR1 MNHEY, CDR2 SMNVEV (reference sequence). The CDR3 covers 13 residues. The CDR3 here is CASNGHLNTEAFF. The CDR3 region has the DNA TGTGCCAGCAATGGACATTTGAACACTGAAGCTTTCTTT.

This chain connects TRBV6-6 to TRBJ2-7; no clear D. CDR3 length: 11 residues. In germline, CDR1 is MNHNY, CDR2 SVGAGI (reference sequence). Trimming removed 4 bases at V and 4 bases at J, with 5 bases between. The CDR3 DNA reads as TGTGCCAGCAGTTCTCGTTACGAGCAGTACTTC. Its protein product is CASSSRYEQYF.

V is TRBV5-1 and J is TRBJ2-1; 9 nucleotides match TRBD1. Germline assignment: CDR1 SGHRS and CDR2 YFSETQ. The CDR3 sequence is 19 residues long. The V gene end was trimmed by 0 bases and the J gene end by 12 bases; junction bases not matched to a gene: 22. The CDR3 coding sequence is TGCGCCAGCAGCTTGGGCCCGAGTCAACAGGGGGCGCGAGGTAAGGGGCAGTTCTTC. Protein product: CASSLGPSQQGARGKGQFF.

The gene calls are TRBV18 and TRBJ1-2; D ambiguous. Germline V gene data show CDR1 as KGHSH and CDR2 as LQKENI. Trimming shortened V by 0 bases and J by 11 bases, and 10 bases separated the two germline ends. The CDR3 has 12 residues. CDR3 nucleotide sequence: TGTGCCAGCTCACCACCGGAGGGAATGTACACCTTC. Protein: CASSPPEGMYTF.

This clone was seen a single time. The genes are TRBV9 and TRBJ1-1; D ambiguous. This CDR3 is built from 12 residues. V was clipped by 5 bases and J by 0 bases, with 5 bases between them. The germline V gene has CDR1 SGDLS and CDR2 YYNGEE. DNA of the CDR3: TGTGCCAGCAGACCTATGAACACTGAAGCTTTCTTT. Its protein product is CASRPMNTEAFF.

This chain uses TRBV6-6 with TRBJ2-7; 9 nucleotides match TRBD1. Germline V gives CDR1 MNHNY, CDR2 SVGAGI (reference sequence). The CDR3 contains 14 residues. V was clipped by 10 bases and J by 5 bases; unmatched bases: 12. The CDR3 DNA sequence: TGTGCCATATCTACCGGGACAGGGTCCCACGAGCAGTACTTC. Protein sequence: CAISTGTGSHEQYF.

The CDR3 protein is CASSLGRTSSYNEQFF. In DNA, the CDR3 is TGCGCCAGCAGCTTGGGCCGGACTAGCAGCTACAATGAGCAGTTCTTC. The rearrangement joins TRBV5-1 to TRBJ2-1, with 8 bases matching TRBD2. CDR3 length equals 16 residues. The germline V gene encodes CDR1 SGHRS and CDR2 YFSETQ. V trimming: 0 bases; J trimming: 3 bases; junction bases outside the gene matches: 5.